The clone carrying this T cell receptor (beta chain) was picked up a small number of times. These data originate in a study of blood T cells in healthy people across ages. Samples each yielded at least 6 micrograms of total RNA. The authors ran a second PCR of roughly 6 to 12 cycles using a sample-barcoded 5' primer and a J-beta primer mix. TCRdb reprocessed the 5' RACE reads via MiXCR and lists one record per CDR3 protein. This sample carries about 540,000 distinct CDR3 sequences, more than 20% of them seen once, and the ten largest clones take around 10%. Unmatched junction bases numbered 9, after V lost 3 bases and J lost 7 bases. Germline values: CDR1 LGHNA, CDR2 YSLEER. CDR3 length: 16 amino acids. This sample also appeared in a second study, on T cells of mothers and their children.

The TCR was taken from a boy younger than 18 in good health. The chain employs TRBV4-3 and TRBJ2-1, with 10 bases lining up with TRBD1. Sequenced material: blood. This chain's CDR3 is CASSQGPGQGWNEQFF. The CDR3 DNA reads TGCGCCAGCAGCCAGGGACCGGGACAGGGGTGGAATGAGCAGTTCTTC.